This record covers a single T cell receptor (beta chain). The assay was immunoSEQ multiplex PCR, and TCRdb's table has in-frame clones only and misses some. The sample has roughly 250,000 clones, roughly 80% seen once. This sample was included in a study of Tregs in tolerant kidney transplant recipients. This TCR derives from a human donor in good health. Sequences were obtained from CD4+ T cells from blood.

CDR3 nucleotides: TGTGCCAGCAGTGCGGTGGTCGCCGAAAACATTCAGTACTTC. Translated: CASSAVVAENIQYF. The chain recombines TRBV6-1 with TRBJ2-4; unclear D gene. The length of the CDR3 is 14 residues. Germline loops: CDR1 MNHNS, CDR2 SASEGT. V lost 4 bases and J lost 5, with 12 bases in between.